These 26 T cell receptor beta chains were all obtained from the same sample, sequenced in a study of blood T cell repertoires in COVID-19. Profiling relied on immunoSEQ multiplex PCR, and the TCRdb table lists in-frame clones only, not all of them. This table holds fewer than 250,000 clones, 83% found once. Sequenced: peripheral blood. Source of these receptors: a woman between 45 and 60 years old with acute or convalescent COVID-19.

The CDR3 region is CASSVDVGLGINEQFF. The CDR3 nucleotides read TGTGCCAGCAGCGTAGATGTCGGACTAGGGATCAATGAGCAGTTCTTC. V gene TRBV9 combines with J gene TRBJ2-1, with TRBD2 matching 7 bases. Per the germline V gene, CDR1 is SGDLS and CDR2 is YYNGEE. The CDR3 consists of 16 residues. The V gene end was trimmed by 0 bases and the J gene end by 6 bases; junction bases not matched to a gene: 9. The full variable domain, rest sourced from reference TRBV9 and TRBJ2-1, is DSGVTQTPKHLITATGQRVTLRCSPRSGDLSVYWYQQSLDQGLQFLIQYYNGEERAKGNILERFSAQQFPDLHSELNLSSLELGDSALYFCASSVDVGLGINEQFFGPGTRLTVL.

This clone was picked up one time. The V call is TRBV4-1, the J call TRBJ2-1; tentative D call: TRBD2 (6 bases). The CDR3 has 16 residues. V was pared by 0 bases and J by 5 bases, with 14 bases between. Germline CDR1 and CDR2: MGHRA and YSYEKL. The CDR3 loop reads CASSQDQASAHNEQFF. For the CDR3, the DNA is TGCGCCAGCAGCCAAGATCAGGCTAGCGCCCACAATGAGCAGTTCTTC.

In this sample, this clone turned up a few times. This chain links TRBV19 with TRBJ2-2; 9 bases align to TRBD1. CDR3 length: 14 amino acids. The germline gives CDR1 LNHDA, CDR2 SQIVND (reference sequence). Unmatched junction bases numbered 4, after V lost 5 bases and J lost 6 bases. The CDR3 loop reads CASSGDRVAGELFF. In DNA, the CDR3 is TGTGCCAGTAGTGGGGACAGGGTAGCCGGGGAGCTGTTTTTT.

With regard to this clone: Other DNA sequences in the sample encode the same CDR3. J is TRBJ2-5 and V is TRBV5-6; D perhaps matches TRBD2 (5 bases). V shed 0 bases and J shed 4 bases, with 10 bases lying between them. Germline CDR1 reads SGHDT; CDR2 reads YYEEEE. This CDR3 region has 14 residues. Here the CDR3 reads CASSLGPGGETQYF. The CDR3 bases are TGTGCCAGCAGCTTGGGCCCAGGAGGAGAGACCCAGTACTTC.

This clone was seen only once. The V gene is TRBV4-1, the J gene TRBJ2-7, with 8 bases identical to TRBD2. This CDR3 comprises 14 residues. V lost 0 bases to trimming and J lost 6 bases; unmatched junction nucleotides: 4. Germline V gives CDR1 MGHRA, CDR2 YSYEKL. CDR3 in amino acids: CASSQDLTSAEQYF. In nucleotides, the CDR3 is TGCGCCAGCAGCCAAGATTTGACTAGCGCCGAGCAGTACTTC.

The gene calls are TRBV4-1 and TRBJ2-6; the D gene is possibly TRBD1 (6 bases). The CDR3 spans 16 residues. V was cut by 0 bases and J by 2 bases, with 8 bases left in between. From germline, CDR1 is MGHRA and CDR2 YSYEKL. The CDR3 sequence is CASSQEGTPGANVLTF. In nucleotides, the CDR3 is TGCGCCAGCAGCCAAGAGGGGACACCTGGGGCCAACGTCCTGACTTTC.

The chain links TRBV10-3 to TRBJ2-3; 9 bases fit TRBD1. The ends lost 6 bases at V and 4 bases at J; junction bases unmatched: 2. The CDR3 loop spans 13 amino acids. Germline V gene sequence: CDR1 ENHRY, CDR2 SYGVKD. The CDR3 sequence: CAIRGQGPDTQYF. CDR3 coding DNA: TGTGCCATCAGGGGACAGGGCCCAGATACGCAGTATTTT.

This clone came up once. The chain couples TRBV29-1 to TRBJ2-1; TRBD1 matches at 7 bases. The CDR3 length is 14 residues. CDR1 and CDR2 (germline): SQVTM, ANQGSEA. The J segment lost 3 bases and the V segment lost 4 bases, leaving 6 bases of the junction unmatched. As DNA, the CDR3 is TGCAGCGTTGGGGGTAGACAGGGCTACAATGAGCAGTTCTTC. Protein sequence: CSVGGRQGYNEQFF.

In its sample, this clone was seen once. The chain recombines TRBV10-3 with TRBJ2-3, with TRBD2 identical over 11 bases. The CDR3 has 17 amino acids. The V gene's germline CDR1 is ENHRY and CDR2 SYGVKD. Losses at the gene ends were 6 bases for V and 1 base for J; bases not matched to a gene: 9. DNA for the CDR3: TGTGCCATCAGCTTAGCGGGAGGGCCGGGGGGCACAGATACGCAGTATTTT. Protein: CAISLAGGPGGTDTQYF.

This clone was observed a handful of times. The chain recombines TRBV11-2 with TRBJ1-2, with D possibly being TRBD1 (5 bases). The V gene lost 1 base and the J gene lost 4 bases, with 13 bases spanning the gap. The CDR3 is made up of 15 amino acids. Germline lookup yields CDR1 SGHAT and CDR2 FQNNGV. The CDR3 here is CASSLVPQGAYGYTF. The CDR3 nucleotides read TGTGCCAGCAGCTTAGTACCTCAGGGTGCCTATGGCTACACCTTC.

The table lists this clone with a few counts. CDR3 amino acids: CASSWGQSNYGYTF. The CDR3 DNA reads as TGTGCCAGCAGCTGGGGACAGTCTAACTATGGCTACACCTTC. The J gene is TRBJ1-2, the V gene TRBV5-5; 7 bases align to TRBD1. This CDR3 is 14 amino acids long. Germline CDR1 reads SGHKS; CDR2 reads YYEKEE (reference sequence). V shed 3 bases, J shed 0 bases, and the junction held 2 bases outside the gene matches. The variable domain in full, completed from reference TRBV5-5 and TRBJ1-2, reads DAGVTQSPTHLIKTRGQQVTLRCSPISGHKSVSWYQQVLGQGPQFIFQYYEKEERGRGNFPDRFSARQFPNYSSELNVNALLLGDSALYLCASSWGQSNYGYTFGSGTRLTVV.

The chain recombines TRBV2 with TRBJ2-5; tentatively, D is TRBD1 (6 bases). The germline CDR1 and CDR2 sequences are SNHLY and FYNNEI. CDR3 size: 16 residues. The ends were cut back, 0 bases at V and 0 bases at J, with 11 bases in the middle. The CDR3 DNA reads as TGTGCCAGCAGTGAAGCGCGTAGGGGGTACCAAGAGACCCAGTACTTC. This encodes CASSEARRGYQETQYF.

The CDR3 DNA sequence: TGTGCCACCAGTGATCAAACTAGCGGGACAGAGACCCAGTACTTC. Translation: CATSDQTSGTETQYF. V is TRBV24-1 and J is TRBJ2-5; 10 bases match TRBD2. CDR3 size: 15 residues. The V gene end was trimmed by 3 bases and the J gene end by 4 bases; junction bases not matched to a gene: 4. Germline V gene sequence: CDR1 KGHDR, CDR2 SFDVKD.

The chain links TRBV27 to TRBJ2-7; 9 bases are shared with TRBD1. V lost 5 bases, J lost 1 base, and 9 bases stayed unmatched. The CDR3 length is 16 residues. The germline V gene encodes CDR1 MNHEY and CDR2 SMNVEV (reference sequence). CDR3 region: CASSPMGQGGSYEQYF. In DNA, the CDR3 is TGTGCCAGCAGTCCAATGGGACAGGGTGGATCCTACGAGCAGTACTTC.

As DNA, the CDR3 is TGTGCCAGCAGTCCCCGGGGGGGGCTGGCTGGGGCCAACGTCCTGACTTTC. Its protein is CASSPRGGLAGANVLTF. The genes are TRBV27 and TRBJ2-6; 8 nucleotides line up with TRBD2. The CDR3 runs 17 residues. V was pared by 5 bases and J by 2 bases, with 8 bases of the junction left unmatched. Germline CDR1 reads MNHEY; CDR2 reads SMNVEV (reference sequence).

The V gene is TRBV28, the J gene TRBJ2-1; D remains ambiguous. CDR1 and CDR2 (germline): MDHEN, SYDVKM. This CDR3 has 13 residues. V dropped 2 bases and J dropped 9 bases, with 11 bases sitting between them. The CDR3 nucleotides read TGTGCCAGCAGTTTAAGTGGTGGCGGTGAGCAGTTCTTC. Translating it yields CASSLSGGGEQFF.

V usage is TRBV5-1 and J usage is TRBJ2-1; 12 bases are shared with TRBD2. Germline CDR1 and CDR2: SGHRS and YFSETQ. CDR3 size: 14 residues. The junction had 7 bases not matched to a gene; V was cut back by 7 bases and J by 8 bases. The CDR3 here is CASQLAGGFDEQFF. The CDR3 region has the DNA TGCGCCAGCCAACTAGCGGGAGGTTTTGATGAGCAGTTCTTC.

The V call is TRBV19, the J call TRBJ2-2; 11 bases agree with TRBD2. Trimming removed 2 bases from V and 4 bases from J; junction bases left unmatched: 21. Germline CDR1 LNHDA, CDR2 SQIVND (reference sequence). The CDR3 extends over 22 amino acids. The CDR3 protein is CASSIYPIPPVVAGGSTGELFF. CDR3 DNA sequence: TGTGCCAGTAGTATATATCCCATACCCCCCGTGGTAGCGGGAGGGAGCACCGGGGAGCTGTTTTTT.

The chain recombines TRBV7-2 with TRBJ2-7; 8 nucleotides line up with TRBD2. Trimming at V came to 8 bases and at J to 2 bases, leaving 8 bases not matched to a gene. Germline values: CDR1 SGHTA, CDR2 FQGNSA. The CDR3 is made up of 14 amino acids. CDR3 coding DNA: TGTGCCAGCCACACGGGGGGGCGTCCCTACGAGCAGTACTTC. Protein: CASHTGGRPYEQYF.

This clone was recorded only once. The J gene is TRBJ2-1, the V gene TRBV6-5; D is perhaps TRBD2 (5 bases). CDR3 size: 12 residues. The germline V and J ends were trimmed by 4 bases and 8 bases, with 9 bases remaining between them. CDR1 and CDR2 from the germline V gene are MNHEY and SVGAGI. CDR3 residues: CASSSDWYEQFF. In nucleotides, the CDR3 is TGTGCCAGCAGTTCGGACTGGTATGAGCAGTTCTTC.

The CDR3 DNA reads as TGTGCCAGCAGTTCTCTCACAGATACGCAGTATTTT. Its protein is CASSSLTDTQYF. The chain is built from TRBV6-5 and TRBJ2-3, with D unresolved. The CDR3 has 12 amino acids. The V and J ends lost 4 bases and 2 bases respectively, with 4 bases between them. CDR1 and CDR2 (germline): MNHEY, SVGAGI.

The chain is built from TRBV19 and TRBJ2-4, with a tentative D call TRBD2 (6 bases). V was shortened by 3 bases and J by 7 bases, with 25 bases between the two germline ends. The CDR3 contains 18 residues. The germline V gene has CDR1 LNHDA and CDR2 SQIVND (reference sequence). The CDR3 region is CASSMSPVAGPTRNIQYF. The CDR3 bases are TGTGCCAGTAGTATGTCCCCAGTGGCGGGACCCACGAGGAACATTCAGTACTTC.

This clone showed up just once. As DNA, the CDR3 is TGTGCCAGCAACCGACTAGCGAGTAGCACAGATACGCAGTATTTT. Its protein product is CASNRLASSTDTQYF. The chain combines TRBV6-5 with TRBJ2-3; 8 bases agree with TRBD2. The germline CDR1 and CDR2 sequences are MNHEY and SVGAGI. V was clipped by 7 bases and J by 0 bases; unmatched bases: 6. This CDR3 has 15 residues.

V gene TRBV9 combines with J gene TRBJ1-4; 10 nucleotides line up with TRBD1. This CDR3 is 15 amino acids long. Germline values: CDR1 SGDLS, CDR2 YYNGEE. Germline trimming cut 4 bases from V and 4 bases from J; bases unmatched to any gene: 4. The CDR3 protein is CASSSRDRGNEKLFF. Written as DNA, the CDR3 is TGTGCCAGCAGCTCTCGGGACAGGGGTAATGAAAAACTGTTTTTT.

The V and J genes are TRBV28 and TRBJ2-1; 10 nucleotides line up with TRBD2. Trimming cost V 8 bases and J 9 bases; bases outside gene matches: 7. Germline-derived CDR1 and CDR2 are MDHEN and SYDVKM. This CDR3 region has 13 residues. The CDR3 nucleotides read TGTGCCAGCGCCCTAGCGGGAGTCGGTGAGCAGTTCTTC. The encoded protein is CASALAGVGEQFF.

J is TRBJ1-2 and V is TRBV28, with D possibly being TRBD1 (5 bases). CDR1 is MDHEN and CDR2 is SYDVKM in the germline V gene. The CDR3 extends over 14 amino acids. V gave up 6 bases and J gave up 1 base, with 12 bases separating them. The CDR3 nucleotides read TGTGCCAGCAGCCCCGGAGGGGTTAACTATGGCTACACCTTC. Translating it yields CASSPGGVNYGYTF.